This T cell receptor beta chain is from a study of OX40 agonist ivuxolimab in advanced cancers. Study-level background: Enrollees could have had prior anti-PD-1, anti-PD-L1 or anti-CTLA-4 therapy, which 40% to 45% had received.

Here immunoSEQ multiplex PCR was the method, and the copy in TCRdb shows in-frame clones only, minus some. The sample contains some 80,000 clones, 87% of which appear only once. The sequence was obtained from an adult with an advanced solid tumor such as melanoma, head and neck, liver or kidney cancer. The specimen was CD4+ or CD8+ T cells sorted from blood, collected in a trial of the OX40 agonist ivuxolimab.

In DNA form, the CDR3 reads TGTGCCAGCAGCTTAGAGGCGGGATCTTATTACGAGCAGTACTTC. Amino acids: CASSLEAGSYYEQYF. This chain links TRBV7-2 with TRBJ2-7; TRBD2 might be the D (6 bases). Germline V gives CDR1 SGHTA, CDR2 FQGNSA. This CDR3 is 15 amino acids long. V shed 1 base and J shed 4 bases, with 14 bases lying between them.